This paragraph reports one T cell receptor (beta chain). Its antigen is unknown. It has no much larger one-base neighbor in the sample; base qualities were not kept. The sample is drawn from a study of blood T cell repertoires in COVID-19 (dated by TCRdb to the early 2020s). Describing the broader study: Collaborator samples came from the United States, Italy and Spain and covered acute and convalescent phases of COVID-19. The repertoires were released in a freely available public database intended as a resource for research on the immune response to SARS-CoV-2. The dataset comprised deeply sampled blood TCRbeta repertoires from subjects exposed to, actively infected with, or recovered from COVID-19. Nearly every sample came with metadata listing a de-identified subject ID, COVID-19 status, age in years and sex. Samples came from the ongoing ImmuneRACE study (first 160 participants) plus 1,254 subjects from 6 global collaborators. The material from the prospective study consisted of cDNA or gDNA derived from T cells, B-cell-depleted T cells, or PBMCs. Where available, HLA class I and class II types were obtained from metadata supplied by the sample provider rather than from assay-based typing.

TCRbeta CDR3 regions were amplified from genomic DNA by means of the immunoSEQ Assay, a bias-controlled multiplex PCR. As for the original processing: Nucleated cell counts per sample were estimated from amplification of reference gene primers within the assay. To quantify the absolute abundance of each unique TCRbeta CDR3 rearrangement, sequence reads were collapsed and filtered. For each sample, productive Simpson clonality was calculated as the square root of Simpson's diversity index over productive rearrangements. Entries here come from immuneACCESS through TCRdb and include only in-frame sequences with V and J called. Some clones fail to appear in such tables; in the studies checked, an unresolved V gene covers under half of the shortfall, and the cause of the remainder is unknown. For V, J and clone size, that table is used; D and trimming come from the DNA. Within this sample are roughly 420,000 clones, with 85% to 90% of them counted one time only. In total, the top ten clones hold around 0.97% of the sample.

Its CDR3 holds 14 amino acids, cysteine through phenylalanine. The DNA shown is the 42-base CDR3, in frame from base 1. The germline V gene gives CDR1 as SGHVS and CDR2 as FNYEAQ. V is trimmed back by 5 bases and J by 8 bases, and the junction contains 5 bases that no gene match accounts for. Enrolling through a virtual design, the prospective study's participants ranged in age from about 18 to 100 years and lived across roughly 23 United States geographic areas. In the prospective study, cohorts were assigned on the basis of participant-reported clinical history obtained from a screening survey and a study questionnaire. Each participant in the prospective study had whole blood, serum and a nasopharyngeal or oropharyngeal swab collected by mobile phlebotomists. Prospective study participants could optionally give additional blood draws and questionnaires over an approximately 2-month period. Blood samples from the prospective study were shipped frozen or at room temperature prior to DNA extraction.

Broad study findings and their caveats: How much clinical and demographic metadata was included differed by source and by participant, and the metadata was provided uncurated.

Recombination joined TRBV7-6 with TRBJ1-3, with 11 middle bases fitting TRBD1. The receptor was isolated from a woman aged 30 to 39 with acute COVID-19. Sequences were obtained from PBMCs or T cells enriched from blood (not recorded which). This receptor has the CDR3 CASSRPGQGDTIYF. The DNA is TGTGCCAGCAGCCGGCCGGGACAGGGGGACACCATATATTTT. Where the CDR3 stops, the reference TRBV7-6 and TRBJ1-3 genes take over; the full variable domain is GAGVSQSPRYKVTKRGQDVALRCDPISGHVSLYWYRQALGQGPEFLTYFNYEAQQDKSGLPNDRFSAERPEGSISTLTIQRTEQRDSAMYRCASSRPGQGDTIYFGEGSWLTVV.